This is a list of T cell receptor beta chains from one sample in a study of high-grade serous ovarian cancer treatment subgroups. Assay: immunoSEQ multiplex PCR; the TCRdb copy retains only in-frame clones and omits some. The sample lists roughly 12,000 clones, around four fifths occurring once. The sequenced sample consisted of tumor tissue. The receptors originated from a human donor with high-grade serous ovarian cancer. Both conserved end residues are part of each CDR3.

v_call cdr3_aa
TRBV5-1 CASSLRDRVDNSPLHF
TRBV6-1 CASDSNEKLFF
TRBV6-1 CATAGVGGTDTQYF
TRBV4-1 CASSQEDLGKNTEAFF
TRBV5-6 CASSLGQGESYEQYF
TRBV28 CASLGNQRLTGELFF
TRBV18 CASSQGTGAMNTEAFF
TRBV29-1 CSAFLGNSYEQYF
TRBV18 CASSPPGQGHGDTQYF
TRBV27 CASSSSQIGTGRLGGYTF
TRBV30 CAWSVNSYEQYF
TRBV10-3 CAISESRGIPDYEQYF
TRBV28 CASSTGGGYTF
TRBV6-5 CASSYGLATYNEQFF
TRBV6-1 CASLGQGPGELFF
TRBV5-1 CASSFRDQTYEQYF
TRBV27 CASSLTGWASGANVLTF
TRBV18 CASSPATGDLGATQYF
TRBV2 CASSVSTSSYNEQFF
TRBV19 CASPTRGSTGELFF
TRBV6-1 CASSGPAGGYTF
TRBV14 CASNQGTGSREQYF
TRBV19 CASSPYQTDYYEQYF
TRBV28 CASSSTGFGKTQYF
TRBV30 CAYRPLVNEKLFF
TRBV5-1 CASSLLGQGQNTGELFF
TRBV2 CASSRDGGNEAFF
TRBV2 CASSEQSDPNEKLFF
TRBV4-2 CASSQEHKGGWEKLFF
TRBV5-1 CASSGSYGANVLTF
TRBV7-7 CASSRDLGSYNEQFF
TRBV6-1 CASSETVNTGELFF
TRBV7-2 CASSSGQGYGYTF
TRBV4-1 CASSRVLAGVNTGELFF
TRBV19 CASSGSGGFGANVLTF
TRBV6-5 CASSKTSGPYNEQFF
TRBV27 CASSFRGTIERHTQYF
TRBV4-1 CASSQQELNYGYTF
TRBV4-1 CASSQSGGGGGEKLFF
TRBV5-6 CASIGTGSDEAFF
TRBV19 CASSPPRAATNEKLFF
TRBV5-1 CASSLGSGRDEQYF
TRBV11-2 CASSLVAQPNGYTF
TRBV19 CASSIVGATPSTDTQYF
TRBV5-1 CASSLSFRGSGANVLTF
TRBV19 CASSTGGSGNTIYF
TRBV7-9 CASSREWNTEAFF
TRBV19 CASSIDSQGANQPQHF
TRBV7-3 CANTNVGQSSYEQYF
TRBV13 CASNLRWEEGGTDTQYF
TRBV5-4 CASSLVGGVNTEAFF
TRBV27 CASTLGLQETQYF
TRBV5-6 CASSSIAGEGPNEQFF
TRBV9 CASSGRDHLLTDTQYF
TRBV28 CASSFLGRETEQFF